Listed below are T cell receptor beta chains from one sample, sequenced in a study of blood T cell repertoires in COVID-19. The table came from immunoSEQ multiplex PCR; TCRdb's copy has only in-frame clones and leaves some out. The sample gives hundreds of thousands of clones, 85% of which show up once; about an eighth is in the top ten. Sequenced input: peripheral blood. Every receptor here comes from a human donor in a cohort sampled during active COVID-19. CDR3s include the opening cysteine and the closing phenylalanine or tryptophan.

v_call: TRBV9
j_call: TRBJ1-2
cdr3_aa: CASSVASGGYTF

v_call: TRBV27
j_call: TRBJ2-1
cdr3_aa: CASRTSGLYNEQFF

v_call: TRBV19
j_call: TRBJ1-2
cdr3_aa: CASSQTGAPFYGYTF

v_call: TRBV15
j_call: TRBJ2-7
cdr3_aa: CATSIRTSGYEQYF

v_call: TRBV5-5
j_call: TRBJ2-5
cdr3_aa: CASSSLSGWQETQYF

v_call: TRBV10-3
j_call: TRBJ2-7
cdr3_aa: CAISREDRGPYEQYF

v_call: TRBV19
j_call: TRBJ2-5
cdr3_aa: CASSMARLRTQYF

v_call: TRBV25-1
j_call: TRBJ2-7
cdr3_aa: CASTGRAGGEQYF

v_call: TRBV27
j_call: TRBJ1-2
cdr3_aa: CASTTQGNYGYTF

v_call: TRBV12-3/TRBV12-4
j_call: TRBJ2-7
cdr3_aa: CASSLVGGYEQYF

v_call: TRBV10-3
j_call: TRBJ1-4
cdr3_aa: CAISEDILEKLFF

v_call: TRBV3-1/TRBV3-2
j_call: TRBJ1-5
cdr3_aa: CASSQVTDQPQHF

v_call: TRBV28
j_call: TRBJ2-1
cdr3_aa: CASGGGLASNNEQFF

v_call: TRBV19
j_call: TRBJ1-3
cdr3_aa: CASKGQSSGNTIYF

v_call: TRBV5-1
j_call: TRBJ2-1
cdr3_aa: CASSFGGDAYNEQFF

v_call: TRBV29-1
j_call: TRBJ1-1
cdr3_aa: CSVGSGNTEAFF

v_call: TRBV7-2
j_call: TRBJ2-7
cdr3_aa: CASSGLAGGGEQYF

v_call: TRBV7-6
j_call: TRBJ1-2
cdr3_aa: CASSLGTGQGLIGYTF

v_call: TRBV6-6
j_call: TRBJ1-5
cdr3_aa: CASRYPGQGQPQHF

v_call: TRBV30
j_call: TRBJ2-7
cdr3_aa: CAWSVPEVTYEQYF

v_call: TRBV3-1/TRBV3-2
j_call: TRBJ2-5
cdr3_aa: CASNPLAGGTETQYF

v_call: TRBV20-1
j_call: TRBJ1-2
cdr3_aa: CSASPPLAGYGYTF

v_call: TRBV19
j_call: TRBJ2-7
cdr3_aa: CASNGRESNSHEQYF

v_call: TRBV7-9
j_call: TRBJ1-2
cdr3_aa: CASSSGGAGYGYTF

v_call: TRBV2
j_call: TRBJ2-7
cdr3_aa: CASSPGTAYEQYF

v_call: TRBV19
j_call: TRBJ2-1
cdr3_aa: CASSVDSIHNEQFF

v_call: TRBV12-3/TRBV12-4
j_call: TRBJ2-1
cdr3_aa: CASSLGGRQFF

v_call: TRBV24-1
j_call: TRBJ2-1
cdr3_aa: CATSPAGGYNEQFF

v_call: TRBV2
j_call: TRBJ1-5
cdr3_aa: CASRQAANQPQHF

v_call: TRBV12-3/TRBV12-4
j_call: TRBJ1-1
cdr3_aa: CASIRQANTEAFF

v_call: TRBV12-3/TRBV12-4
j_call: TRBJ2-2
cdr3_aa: CASSPTDTGELFF

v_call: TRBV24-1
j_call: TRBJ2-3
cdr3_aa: CATSDYGGGIDTQYF

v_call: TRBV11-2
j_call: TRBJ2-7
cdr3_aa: CASSLNNQEGQYF

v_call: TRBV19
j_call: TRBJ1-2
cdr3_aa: CASSIGDRVYGYTF

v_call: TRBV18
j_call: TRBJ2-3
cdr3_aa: CASSKGLAGSSTDTQYF

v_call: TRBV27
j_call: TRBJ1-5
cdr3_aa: CASGGGNQPQHF

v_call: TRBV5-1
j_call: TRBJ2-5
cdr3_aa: CASREGRQETQYF